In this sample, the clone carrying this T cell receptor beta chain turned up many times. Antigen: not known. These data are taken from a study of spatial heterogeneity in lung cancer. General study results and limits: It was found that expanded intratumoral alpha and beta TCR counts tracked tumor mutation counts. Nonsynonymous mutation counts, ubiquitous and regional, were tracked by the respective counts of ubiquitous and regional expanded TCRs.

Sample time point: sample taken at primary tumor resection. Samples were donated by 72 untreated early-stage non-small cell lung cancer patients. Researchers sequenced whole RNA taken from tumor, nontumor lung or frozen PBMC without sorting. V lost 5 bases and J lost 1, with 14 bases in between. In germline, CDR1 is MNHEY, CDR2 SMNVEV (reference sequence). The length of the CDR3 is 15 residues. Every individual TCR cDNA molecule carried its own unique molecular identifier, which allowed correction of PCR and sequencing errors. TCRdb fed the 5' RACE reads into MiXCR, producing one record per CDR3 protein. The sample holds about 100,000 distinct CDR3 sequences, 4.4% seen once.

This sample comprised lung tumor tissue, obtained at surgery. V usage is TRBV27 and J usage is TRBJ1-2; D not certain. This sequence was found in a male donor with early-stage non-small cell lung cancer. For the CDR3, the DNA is TGTGCCAGCAGTCCCACGGCAGTGGGTAACTATGGCTACACCTTC. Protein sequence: CASSPTAVGNYGYTF.